The T cell receptor (beta chain) under discussion was sequenced for a study of T cell responses to AZD1222 COVID-19 vaccine. Findings and limits, study-wide: Sampling captured repertoires only after the peak T cell response. Unmutated variant regions are reportedly the target of nearly half of TCRs that are spike-specific.

Assay: immunoSEQ multiplex PCR; the TCRdb copy retains only in-frame clones and omits some. Here the sample spans some 89,000 clones, about 92% being singletons. This clone was recorded a few times. The target antigen is unknown. The CDR3 is made up of 14 amino acids. Germline CDR1 reads GTSNPN; CDR2 reads SVGIG (reference sequence). V lost 5 bases to trimming and J lost 1 base, with 11 bases between them. The material sequenced was peripheral blood, taken on day 0 of AZD1222 vaccination. The receptor was derived from an adult in good health. The rearrangement uses TRBV30 and TRBJ2-2; D unclear. Here the CDR3 reads CAWYPGRNTGELFF. The CDR3 coding sequence is TGTGCCTGGTATCCGGGCCGGAACACCGGGGAGCTGTTTTTT.